This entry lists 12 T cell receptor beta chains sequenced from one sample in a study of blood T cell repertoires in COVID-19. Produced via immunoSEQ multiplex PCR; TCRdb's table is partial and in-frame only. This sample has 150,000 or so clones; more than 75% occur once, and the top ten carry roughly 6%. Material for sequencing was PBMCs or T cells enriched from blood (not recorded which). These receptor sequences come from a man aged 40-50 years who had recovered from COVID-19.

The V gene is TRBV6-5, the J gene TRBJ2-5, with D maybe TRBD2 (6 bases). CDR1 and CDR2 from the germline V gene are MNHEY and SVGAGI. Deletions cut 5 bases from V and 2 bases from J, with 12 bases between. The CDR3 length is 14 residues. The CDR3 here is CASSPTSSQETQYF. CDR3 DNA: TGTGCCAGCAGTCCTACTAGCTCGCAAGAGACCCAGTACTTC.

The CDR3 loop reads CASRTGTGLSYEQYV. The CDR3 coding sequence is TGTGCCAGCAGGACCGGGACAGGCCTCTCCTACGAGCAGTACGTC. The chain is built from TRBV6-5 and TRBJ2-7; TRBD1 matches at 8 bases. Germline assignment: CDR1 MNHEY and CDR2 SVGAGI. This CDR3 is 15 amino acids long. J was trimmed by 0 bases and V by 6 bases; bases with no gene match: 7.

V is TRBV20-1 and J is TRBJ2-7, with 14 bases identical to TRBD2. The germline V gene has CDR1 DFQATT and CDR2 SNEGSKA (reference sequence). V shed 3 bases and J 3 bases; nucleotides not matched to a gene: 19. The CDR3 length is 20 residues. CDR3 nucleotides: TGCAGTGCTAGTCCACTCGACCCATTGACTAGCGGGGGGGCCTACTACGAGCAGTACGTC. Its protein is CSASPLDPLTSGGAYYEQYV.

A few counts support this clone. The rearrangement links TRBV5-1 to TRBJ2-3; 7 bases match TRBD2. The germline V gene encodes CDR1 SGHRS and CDR2 YFSETQ. With V trimmed by 4 bases and J by 2 bases, 4 bases remained unmatched. CDR3 length equals 14 residues. CDR3 residues: CASSPGGNTDTQYF. The CDR3 DNA reads as TGCGCCAGCAGCCCCGGGGGGAACACAGATACGCAGTATTTT.

This clone was seen just once. This sequence joins TRBV30 and TRBJ1-2, with TRBD1 identical over 9 bases. There are 12 residues in the CDR3. From germline, CDR1 is GTSNPN and CDR2 SVGIG (reference sequence). The V segment lost 5 bases and the J segment 3 bases; nucleotides outside the gene matches: 1. CDR3 residues: CAWGDRDYGYTF. The CDR3, as DNA: TGTGCCTGGGGGGACAGGGACTATGGCTACACCTTC.

The chain carries TRBV2 and TRBJ2-5, with no clear D. Trimming removed 7 bases at V and 1 base at J, with 7 bases between. The CDR3 length is 12 residues. Germline assignment: CDR1 SNHLY and CDR2 FYNNEI. The chain's CDR3 is CASTSTQETQYF. For the CDR3, the DNA is TGTGCCAGCACGTCTACCCAAGAGACCCAGTACTTC.

V usage is TRBV18 and J usage is TRBJ1-5, with a tentative D call TRBD1 (6 bases). Trimming removed 1 base from V and 7 bases from J, with 8 bases in between. CDR3 length equals 13 residues. The germline V gene has CDR1 KGHSH and CDR2 LQKENI. Written as DNA, the CDR3 is TGTGCCAGCTCACCACGGACAGAACAGCCCCAGCATTTT. Its protein product is CASSPRTEQPQHF.

The CDR3: CALTAGKGGETQYF. In DNA form, the CDR3 reads TGTGCCTTAACCGCAGGGAAGGGAGGGGAGACCCAGTACTTC. This chain uses TRBV30 with TRBJ2-5, with 7 bases fitting TRBD2. This CDR3 region has 14 residues. Trimming at V came to 7 bases and at J to 5 bases, leaving 13 bases not matched to a gene. Germline CDR1 reads GTSNPN; CDR2 reads SVGIG (reference sequence). Filled out from reference TRBV30 and TRBJ2-5, the complete variable domain reads SQTIHQWPATLVQPVGSPLSLECTVEGTSNPNLYWYRQAAGRGLQLLFYSVGIGQISSEVPQNLSASRPQDRQFILSSKKLLLSDSGFYLCALTAGKGGETQYFGPGTRLLVL.

This clone was picked up a small number of times. V gene TRBV27 combines with J gene TRBJ1-2; TRBD1 matches at 7 bases. The CDR3 runs 13 residues. Per germline, CDR1 MNHEY and CDR2 SMNVEV (reference sequence). With 6 bases clipped from V and 5 bases from J, the junction kept 6 bases outside the gene matches. CDR3 residues: CASRSWDRYGYTF. The CDR3 bases are TGTGCCAGCAGGTCTTGGGACAGATATGGCTACACCTTC.

The table lists this clone with a count of one. J is TRBJ1-2 and V is TRBV7-9; D gene unclear. The CDR3 length is 14 residues. V was trimmed by 1 base and J by 8 bases, leaving 14 bases between them. Per germline, CDR1 SEHNR and CDR2 FQNEAQ (reference sequence). Written as DNA, the CDR3 is TGTGCCAGCAGCTTAGATTACGGGGATCGAGGCTACACCTTC. This sequence encodes CASSLDYGDRGYTF.

The J gene is TRBJ2-5, the V gene TRBV7-2, with TRBD2 identical over 11 bases. From germline, CDR1 is SGHTA and CDR2 FQGNSA. The V and J ends lost 1 base and 5 bases, in that order; junction bases with no gene match: 3. This CDR3 spans 15 amino acids. In nucleotides, the CDR3 is TGTGCCAGCAGCTTAGGGCTAGCGGGGGGTGAGACCCAGTACTTC. This translates into CASSLGLAGGETQYF.

In DNA form, the CDR3 reads TGTGCCAGCTCACTCTATGACGGGGGGGTCACAGATACGCAGTATTTT. This codes for CASSLYDGGVTDTQYF. The chain joins TRBV18 to TRBJ2-3; 8 bases fit TRBD2. CDR1 is KGHSH and CDR2 is LQKENI in the germline V gene. With V trimmed by 4 bases and J by 2 bases, 8 bases remained unmatched. The CDR3 sequence is 16 residues long.